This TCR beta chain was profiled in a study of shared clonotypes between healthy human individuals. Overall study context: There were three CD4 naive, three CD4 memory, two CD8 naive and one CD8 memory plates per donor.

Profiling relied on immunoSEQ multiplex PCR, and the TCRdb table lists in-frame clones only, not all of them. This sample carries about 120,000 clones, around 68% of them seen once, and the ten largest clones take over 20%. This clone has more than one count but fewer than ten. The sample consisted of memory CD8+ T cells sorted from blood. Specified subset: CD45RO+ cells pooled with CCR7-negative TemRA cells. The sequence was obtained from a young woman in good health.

The CDR3 DNA reads as TGTGCCAGCAGCTTATTGGACAGATCCTATGGCTACACCTTC. Translated, it gives CASSLLDRSYGYTF. This sequence joins TRBV7-9 and TRBJ1-2; D perhaps matches TRBD1 (6 bases). This CDR3 is built from 14 residues. The germline V gene encodes CDR1 SEHNR and CDR2 FQNEAQ (reference sequence). V lost 2 bases, J lost 4 bases, and 11 bases lay in between.